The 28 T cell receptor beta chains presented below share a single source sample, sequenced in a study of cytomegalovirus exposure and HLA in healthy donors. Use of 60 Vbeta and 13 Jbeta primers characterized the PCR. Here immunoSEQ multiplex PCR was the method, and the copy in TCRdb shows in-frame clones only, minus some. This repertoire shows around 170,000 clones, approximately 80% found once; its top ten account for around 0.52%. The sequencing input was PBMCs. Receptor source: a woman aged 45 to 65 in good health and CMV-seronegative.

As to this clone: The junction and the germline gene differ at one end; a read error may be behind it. The CDR3 sequence is CASSLDRDRGPPRFF. For the CDR3, the DNA is TGTGCCAGCAGCTTAGATCGGGACAGGGGGCCCCCGAGGTTCTTC. The V gene is TRBV7-8, the J gene TRBJ2-7; 12 bases match TRBD1. CDR3 size: 15 residues. The germline V gene encodes CDR1 SGHVS and CDR2 FQNEAQ. Looking up the rest from reference TRBV7-8 and TRBJ2-7 gives the full variable domain: GAGVSQSPRYKVAKRGQDVALRCDPISGHVSLFWYQQALGQGPEFLTYFQNEAQLDKSGLPSDRFFAERPEGSVSTLKIQRTQQEDSAVYLCASSLDRDRGPPRFFGPGTRLTVT.

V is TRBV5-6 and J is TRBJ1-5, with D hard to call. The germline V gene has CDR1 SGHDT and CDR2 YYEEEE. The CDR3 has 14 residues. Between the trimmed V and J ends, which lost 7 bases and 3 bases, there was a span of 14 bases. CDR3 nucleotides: TGTGCCAGCTCCCGGGGTGAGATCAATCAGCCCCAGCATTTT. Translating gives CASSRGEINQPQHF.

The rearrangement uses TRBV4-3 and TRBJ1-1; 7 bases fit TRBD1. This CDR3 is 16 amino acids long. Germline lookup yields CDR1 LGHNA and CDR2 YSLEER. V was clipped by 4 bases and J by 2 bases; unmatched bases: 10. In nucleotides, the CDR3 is TGCGCCAGCAGCCCAGACAGGGCTGGAATCAACACTGAAGCTTTCTTT. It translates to CASSPDRAGINTEAFF.

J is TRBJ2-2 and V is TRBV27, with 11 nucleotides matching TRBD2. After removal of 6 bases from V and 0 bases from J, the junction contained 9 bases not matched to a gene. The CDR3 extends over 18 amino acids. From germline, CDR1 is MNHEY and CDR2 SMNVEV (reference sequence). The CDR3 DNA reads TGTGCCAGCAGCCGAATAGCGGGAGGGGTGACGAACACCGGGGAGCTGTTTTTT. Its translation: CASSRIAGGVTNTGELFF.

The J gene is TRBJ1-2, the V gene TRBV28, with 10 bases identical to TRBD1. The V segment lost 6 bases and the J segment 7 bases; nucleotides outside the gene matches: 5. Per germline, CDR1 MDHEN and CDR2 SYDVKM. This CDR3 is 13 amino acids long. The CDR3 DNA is TGTGCCAGCAGCCCCAGACAGGGGGCTGGCTACACCTTC. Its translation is CASSPRQGAGYTF.

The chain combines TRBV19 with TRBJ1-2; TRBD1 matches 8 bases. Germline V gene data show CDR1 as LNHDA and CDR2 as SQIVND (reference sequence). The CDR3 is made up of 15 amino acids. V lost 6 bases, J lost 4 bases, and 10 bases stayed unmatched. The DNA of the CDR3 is TGTGCCAGTAGAAAGTCAGGGGGCTATGGCTATGGCTACACCTTC. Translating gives CASRKSGGYGYGYTF.

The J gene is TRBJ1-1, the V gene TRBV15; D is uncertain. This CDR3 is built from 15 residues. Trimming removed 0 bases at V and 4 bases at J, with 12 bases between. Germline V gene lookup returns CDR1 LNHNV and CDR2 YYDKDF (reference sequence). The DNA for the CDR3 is TGTGCCACCAGCAGAGAAGAGGGTTGGGGCACTGAAGCTTTCTTT. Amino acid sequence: CATSREEGWGTEAFF. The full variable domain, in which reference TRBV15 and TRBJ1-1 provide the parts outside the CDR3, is DAMVIQNPRYQVTQFGKPVTLSCSQTLNHNVMYWYQQKSSQAPKLLFHYYDKDFNNEADTPDNFQSRRPNTSFCFLDIRSPGLGDTAMYLCATSREEGWGTEAFFGQGTRLTVV.

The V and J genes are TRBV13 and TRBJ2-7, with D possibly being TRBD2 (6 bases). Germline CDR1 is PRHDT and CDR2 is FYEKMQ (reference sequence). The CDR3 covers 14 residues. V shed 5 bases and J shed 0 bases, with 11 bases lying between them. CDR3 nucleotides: TGTGCCAGCAGCCCCGGGACTGCCTCCTACGAGCAGTACTTC. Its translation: CASSPGTASYEQYF.

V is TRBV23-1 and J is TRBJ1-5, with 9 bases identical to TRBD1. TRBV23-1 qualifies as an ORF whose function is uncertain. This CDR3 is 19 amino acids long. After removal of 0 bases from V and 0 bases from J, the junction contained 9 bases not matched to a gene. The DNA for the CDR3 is TGCGCCAGCAGTCAATCGGGACAGGGCGCGGTATATAGCAATCAGCCCCAGCATTTT. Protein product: CASSQSGQGAVYSNQPQHF.

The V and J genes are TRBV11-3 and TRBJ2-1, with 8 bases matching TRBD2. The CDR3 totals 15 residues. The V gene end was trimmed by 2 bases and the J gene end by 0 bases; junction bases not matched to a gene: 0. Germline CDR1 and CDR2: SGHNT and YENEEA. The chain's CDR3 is CASSLSGSSYNEQFF. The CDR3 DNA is TGTGCCAGCAGCTTAAGCGGGAGCTCCTACAATGAGCAGTTCTTC.

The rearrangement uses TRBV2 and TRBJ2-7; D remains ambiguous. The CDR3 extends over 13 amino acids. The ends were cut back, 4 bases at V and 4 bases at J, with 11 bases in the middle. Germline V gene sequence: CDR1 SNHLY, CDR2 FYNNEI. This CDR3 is CASSVLQQYEQYF. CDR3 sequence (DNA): TGTGCCAGCAGTGTTTTACAGCAATACGAGCAGTACTTC. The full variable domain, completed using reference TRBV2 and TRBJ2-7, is EPEVTQTPSHQVTQMGQEVILRCVPISNHLYFYWYRQILGQKVEFLVSFYNNEISEKSEIFDDQFSVERPDGSNFTLKIRSTKLEDSAMYFCASSVLQQYEQYFGPGTRLTVT.

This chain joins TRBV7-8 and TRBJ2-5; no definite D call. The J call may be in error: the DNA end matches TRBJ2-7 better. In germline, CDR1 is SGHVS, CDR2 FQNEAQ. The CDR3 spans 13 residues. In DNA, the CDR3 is TGTGCCAGCAGCTTCTCATCCTCCTACGAGCAGTACTTC. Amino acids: CASSFSSSYEQYF.

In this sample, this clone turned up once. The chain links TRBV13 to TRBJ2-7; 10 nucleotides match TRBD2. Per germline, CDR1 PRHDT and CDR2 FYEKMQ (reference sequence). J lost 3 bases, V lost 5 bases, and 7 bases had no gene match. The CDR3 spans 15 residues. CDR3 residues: CASSRKREGLYEQYF. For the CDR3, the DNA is TGTGCCAGCAGCCGGAAGCGGGAGGGCCTCTACGAGCAGTACTTC.

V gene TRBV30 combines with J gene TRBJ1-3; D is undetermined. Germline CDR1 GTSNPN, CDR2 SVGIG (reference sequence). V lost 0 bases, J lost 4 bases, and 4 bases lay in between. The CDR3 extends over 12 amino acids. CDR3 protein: CAWSVEGNTIYF. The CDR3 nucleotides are TGTGCCTGGAGTGTAGAGGGAAACACCATATATTTT.

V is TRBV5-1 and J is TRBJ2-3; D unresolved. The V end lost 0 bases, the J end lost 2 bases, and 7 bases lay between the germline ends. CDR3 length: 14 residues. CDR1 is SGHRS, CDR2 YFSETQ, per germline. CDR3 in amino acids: CASSLDPHTDTQYF. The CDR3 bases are TGCGCCAGCAGCTTGGATCCCCACACAGATACGCAGTATTTT.

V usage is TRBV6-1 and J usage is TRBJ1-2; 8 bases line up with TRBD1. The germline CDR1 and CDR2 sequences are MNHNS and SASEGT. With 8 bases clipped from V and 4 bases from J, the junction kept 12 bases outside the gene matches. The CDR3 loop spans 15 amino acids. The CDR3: CASDPGGSKVYGYTF. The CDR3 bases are TGTGCCAGCGATCCAGGGGGCAGTAAGGTCTATGGCTACACCTTC.

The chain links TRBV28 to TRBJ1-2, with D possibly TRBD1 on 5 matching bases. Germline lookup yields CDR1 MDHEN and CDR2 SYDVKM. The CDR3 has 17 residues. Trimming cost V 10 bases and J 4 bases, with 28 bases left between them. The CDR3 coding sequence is TGTGCCACCCAGTTCCCCCCTGGCCAGGGCGGCGGCTATGGCTACACCTTC. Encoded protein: CATQFPPGQGGGYGYTF.

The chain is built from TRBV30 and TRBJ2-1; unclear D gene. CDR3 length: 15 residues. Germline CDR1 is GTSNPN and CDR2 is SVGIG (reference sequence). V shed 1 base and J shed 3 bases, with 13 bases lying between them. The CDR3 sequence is CAWSARLAVYNEQFF. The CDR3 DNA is TGTGCCTGGAGTGCCCGTTTGGCAGTCTACAATGAGCAGTTCTTC. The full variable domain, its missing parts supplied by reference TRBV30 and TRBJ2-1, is SQTIHQWPATLVQPVGSPLSLECTVEGTSNPNLYWYRQAAGRGLQLLFYSVGIGQISSEVPQNLSASRPQDRQFILSSKKLLLSDSGFYLCAWSARLAVYNEQFFGPGTRLTVL.

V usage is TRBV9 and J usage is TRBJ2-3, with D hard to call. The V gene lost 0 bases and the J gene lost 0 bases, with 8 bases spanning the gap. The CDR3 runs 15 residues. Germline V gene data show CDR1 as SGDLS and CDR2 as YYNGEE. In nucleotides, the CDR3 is TGTGCCAGCAGCGTAGGACAAACTAGCACAGATACGCAGTATTTT. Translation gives CASSVGQTSTDTQYF.

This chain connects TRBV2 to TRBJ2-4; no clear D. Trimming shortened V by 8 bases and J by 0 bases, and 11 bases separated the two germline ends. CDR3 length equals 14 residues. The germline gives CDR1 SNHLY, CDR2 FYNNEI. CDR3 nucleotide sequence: TGTGCCAGCGAGACACCCATAGCCAAAAACATTCAGTACTTC. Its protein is CASETPIAKNIQYF. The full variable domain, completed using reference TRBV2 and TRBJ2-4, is EPEVTQTPSHQVTQMGQEVILRCVPISNHLYFYWYRQILGQKVEFLVSFYNNEISEKSEIFDDQFSVERPDGSNFTLKIRSTKLEDSAMYFCASETPIAKNIQYFGAGTRLSVL.

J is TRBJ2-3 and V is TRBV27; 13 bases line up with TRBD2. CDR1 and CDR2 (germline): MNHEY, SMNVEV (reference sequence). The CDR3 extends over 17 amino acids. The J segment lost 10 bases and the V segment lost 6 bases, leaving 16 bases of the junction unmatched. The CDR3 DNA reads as TGTGCCAGCAGGGACTCACCGGGACTAGCGGGAACATCGGCGCAGTATTTT. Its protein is CASRDSPGLAGTSAQYF.

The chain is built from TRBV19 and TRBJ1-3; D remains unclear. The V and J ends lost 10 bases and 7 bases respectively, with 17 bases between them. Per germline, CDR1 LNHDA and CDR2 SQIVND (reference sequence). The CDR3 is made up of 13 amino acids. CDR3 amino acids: CATSNGEWNTIYF. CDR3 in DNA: TGTGCCACCAGCAACGGGGAGTGGAACACCATATATTTT.

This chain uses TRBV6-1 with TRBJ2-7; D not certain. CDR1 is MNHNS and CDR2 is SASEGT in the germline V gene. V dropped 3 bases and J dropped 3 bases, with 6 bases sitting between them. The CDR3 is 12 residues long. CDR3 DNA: TGTGCCAGCAGTGACCTAGGCTACGAGCAGTACTTC. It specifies CASSDLGYEQYF.

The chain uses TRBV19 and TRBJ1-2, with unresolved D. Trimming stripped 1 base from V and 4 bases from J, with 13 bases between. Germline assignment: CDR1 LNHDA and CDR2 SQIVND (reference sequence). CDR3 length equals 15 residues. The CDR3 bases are TGTGCCAGTAGTATAGCCCAAGACAAGATCTATGGCTACACCTTC. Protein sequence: CASSIAQDKIYGYTF.

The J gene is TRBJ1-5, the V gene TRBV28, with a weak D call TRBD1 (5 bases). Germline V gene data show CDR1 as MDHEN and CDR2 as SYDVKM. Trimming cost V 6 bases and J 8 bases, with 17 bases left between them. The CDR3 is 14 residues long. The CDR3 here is CASSPGLRSKPQHF. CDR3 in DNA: TGTGCCAGCAGCCCGGGACTCCGAAGTAAGCCCCAGCATTTT.

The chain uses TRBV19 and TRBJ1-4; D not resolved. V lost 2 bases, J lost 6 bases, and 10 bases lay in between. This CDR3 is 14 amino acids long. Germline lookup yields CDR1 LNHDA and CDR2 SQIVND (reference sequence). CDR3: CASSISTLYEKLFF. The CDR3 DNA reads TGTGCCAGTAGTATATCGACATTGTATGAAAAACTGTTTTTT.

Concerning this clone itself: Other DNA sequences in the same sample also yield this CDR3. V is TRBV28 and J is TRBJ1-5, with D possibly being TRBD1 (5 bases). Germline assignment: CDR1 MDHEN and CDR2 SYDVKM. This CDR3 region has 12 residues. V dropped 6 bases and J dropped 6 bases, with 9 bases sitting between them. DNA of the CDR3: TGTGCCAGCAGCCTGGGGCGTCAGCCCCAGCATTTT. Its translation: CASSLGRQPQHF. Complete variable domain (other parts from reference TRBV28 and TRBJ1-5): DVKVTQSSRYLVKRTGEKVFLECVQDMDHENMFWYRQDPGLGLRLIYFSYDVKMKEKGDIPEGYSVSREKKERFSLILESASTNQTSMYLCASSLGRQPQHFGDGTRLSIL.

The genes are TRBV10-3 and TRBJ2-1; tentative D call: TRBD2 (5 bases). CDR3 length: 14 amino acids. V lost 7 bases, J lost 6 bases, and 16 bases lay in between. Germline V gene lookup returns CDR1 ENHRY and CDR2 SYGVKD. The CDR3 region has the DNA TGTGCCATCAATTCCCTAGCAGATAGCAATGAGCAGTTCTTC. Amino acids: CAINSLADSNEQFF.